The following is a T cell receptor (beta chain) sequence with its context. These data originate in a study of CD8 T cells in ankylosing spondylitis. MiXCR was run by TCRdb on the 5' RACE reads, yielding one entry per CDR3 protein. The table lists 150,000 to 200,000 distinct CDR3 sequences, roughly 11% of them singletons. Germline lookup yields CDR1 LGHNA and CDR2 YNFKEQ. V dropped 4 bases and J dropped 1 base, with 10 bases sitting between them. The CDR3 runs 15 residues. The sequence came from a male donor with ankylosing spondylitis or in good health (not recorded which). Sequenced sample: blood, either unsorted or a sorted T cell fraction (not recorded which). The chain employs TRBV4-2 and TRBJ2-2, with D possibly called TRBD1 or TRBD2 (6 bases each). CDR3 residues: CASSPEGGNTGELFF. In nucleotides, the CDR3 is TGTGCCAGCAGCCCAGAGGGGGGGAACACCGGGGAGCTGTTTTTT.